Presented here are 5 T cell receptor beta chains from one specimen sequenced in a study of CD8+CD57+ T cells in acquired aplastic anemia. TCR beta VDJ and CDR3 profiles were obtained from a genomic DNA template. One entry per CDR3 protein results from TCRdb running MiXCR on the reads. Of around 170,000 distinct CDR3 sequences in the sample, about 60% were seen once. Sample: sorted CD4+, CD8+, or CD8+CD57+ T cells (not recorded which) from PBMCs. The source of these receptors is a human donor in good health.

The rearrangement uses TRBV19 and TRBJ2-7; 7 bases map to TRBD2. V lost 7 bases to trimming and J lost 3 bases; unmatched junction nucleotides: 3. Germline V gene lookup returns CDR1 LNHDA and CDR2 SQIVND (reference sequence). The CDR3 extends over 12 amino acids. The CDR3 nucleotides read TGTGCCAGTAAGGGCGGGGGCTACGAGCAGTACTTC. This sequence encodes CASKGGGYEQYF. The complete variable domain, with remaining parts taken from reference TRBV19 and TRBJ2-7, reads DGGITQSPKYLFRKEGQNVTLSCEQNLNHDAMYWYRQDPGQGLRLIYYSQIVNDFQKGDIAEGYSVSREKKESFPLTVTSAQKNPTAFYLCASKGGGYEQYFGPGTRLTVT.

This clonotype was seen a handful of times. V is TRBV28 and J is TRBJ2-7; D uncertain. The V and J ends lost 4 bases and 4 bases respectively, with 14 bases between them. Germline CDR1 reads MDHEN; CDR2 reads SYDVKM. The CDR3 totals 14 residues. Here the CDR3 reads CASSSPGVSYEQYF. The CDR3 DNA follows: TGTGCCAGCAGTTCACCCGGCGTGAGTTACGAGCAGTACTTC.

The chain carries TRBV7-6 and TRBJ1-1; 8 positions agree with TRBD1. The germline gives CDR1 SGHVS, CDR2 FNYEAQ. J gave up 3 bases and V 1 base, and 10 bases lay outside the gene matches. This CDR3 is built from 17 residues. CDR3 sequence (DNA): TGTGCCAGCAGCTTAGTCGAGTCCAGGGGGCTGGACACTGAAGCTTTCTTT. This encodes CASSLVESRGLDTEAFF.

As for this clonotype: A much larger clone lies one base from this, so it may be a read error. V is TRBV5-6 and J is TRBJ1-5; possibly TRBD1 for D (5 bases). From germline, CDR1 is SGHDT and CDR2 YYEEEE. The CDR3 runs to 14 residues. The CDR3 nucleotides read TGTGCCAGCAGCTTGTTTCTGGGGGTCGAGCCCCGGCATTTT. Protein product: CASSLFLGVEPRHF.

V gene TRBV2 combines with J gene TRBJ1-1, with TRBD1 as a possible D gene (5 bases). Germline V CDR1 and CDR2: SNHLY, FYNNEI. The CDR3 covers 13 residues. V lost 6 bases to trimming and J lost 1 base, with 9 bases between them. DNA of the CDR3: TGTGCCAGCAGCGGACAACCGAACACTGAAGCTTTCTTT. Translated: CASSGQPNTEAFF.